The 27 T cell receptor beta chains below come from one sample, sequenced in a study of response to subunit inactivated influenza vaccine. Each CDR3 protein gets one entry after TCRdb re-called the RT-PCR reads with MiXCR. The sample shows more than 700,000 distinct CDR3 sequences, approximately 21% of them seen only once. This specimen was PBMCs from blood, taken roughly 5 days after vaccination. These receptors originate from a man aged 50-60 years who received an inactivated influenza vaccine.

In this sample, this clonotype turned up a few times. The rearrangement links TRBV29-1 to TRBJ2-1, with TRBD2 as a possible D gene (6 bases). Germline CDR1 is SQVTM and CDR2 is ANQGSEA. The CDR3 is made up of 14 amino acids. V was pared by 4 bases and J by 0 bases, with 10 bases between. The CDR3 nucleotides read TGCAGCGTTGTGGGGGGACCCTCCTACAATGAGCAGTTCTTC. It translates to CSVVGGPSYNEQFF.

The rearrangement uses TRBV6-5 and TRBJ2-1, with a tentative D call TRBD2 (5 bases). The CDR3 has 13 amino acids. Per germline, CDR1 MNHEY and CDR2 SVGAGI. Trimming stripped 0 bases from V and 7 bases from J, with 7 bases between. For the CDR3, the DNA is TGTGCCAGCAGTTACTCATCGGGGAATGAGCAGTTCTTC. As protein: CASSYSSGNEQFF.

The sample holds a few counts of this clonotype. The chain links TRBV7-9 to TRBJ2-1; TRBD2 matches at 7 bases. CDR3 length: 15 residues. Trimming at V came to 3 bases and at J to 5 bases, leaving 7 bases not matched to a gene. CDR1 and CDR2 from the germline V gene are SEHNR and FQNEAQ (reference sequence). CDR3 amino acids: CASSLVRAGNNEQFF. In DNA form, the CDR3 reads TGTGCCAGCAGCTTGGTAAGAGCGGGGAACAATGAGCAGTTCTTC.

J is TRBJ2-5 and V is TRBV15; D is undetermined. This CDR3 is 15 amino acids long. V was shortened by 0 bases and J by 7 bases, with 15 bases between the two germline ends. The germline CDR1 and CDR2 sequences are LNHNV and YYDKDF (reference sequence). CDR3 sequence reads: CATSRDTPEVGTQYF. DNA of the CDR3: TGTGCCACCAGCAGAGATACCCCCGAAGTAGGGACCCAGTACTTC.

The V call is TRBV3-1, the J call TRBJ1-4; no clear D. The V and J ends lost 0 bases and 5 bases respectively, with 13 bases between them. The CDR3 sequence is 16 residues long. Looked up from germline, CDR1 is LGHDT and CDR2 is YNNKEL (reference sequence). CDR3 sequence: CASSQERTDQNEKLFF. The CDR3 DNA reads TGTGCCAGCAGCCAAGAGCGGACCGATCAAAATGAAAAACTGTTTTTT.

This clonotype turned up a few times. This chain joins TRBV13 and TRBJ2-3; D is possibly TRBD1 or TRBD2 (5 bases each). The CDR3 length is 15 residues. V gave up 5 bases and J gave up 7 bases, with 19 bases separating them. CDR1 is PRHDT and CDR2 is FYEKMQ in the germline V gene (reference sequence). The CDR3 protein is CASSTRDPTDNTQYF. CDR3 DNA sequence: TGTGCCAGCAGCACCCGGGACCCCACTGACAATACGCAGTATTTT.

The chain recombines TRBV20-1 with TRBJ1-1, with D possibly TRBD1 on 5 matching bases. Germline CDR1 DFQATT, CDR2 SNEGSKA (reference sequence). The CDR3 length is 11 residues. With 5 bases removed from V and 6 bases from J, the gap between germline ends came to 10 bases. CDR3 amino acids: CSAGGQPEAFF. The CDR3 nucleotides read TGCAGTGCTGGTGGACAACCTGAAGCTTTCTTT.

The chain carries TRBV12-3 or TRBV12-4 and TRBJ2-2; TRBD2 matches 12 bases. Unmatched junction bases numbered 11, after V lost 5 bases and J lost 7 bases. This CDR3 region has 17 residues. In nucleotides, the CDR3 is TGTGCCAGCAGTCCTAGGACTAGCGGGACCAGGGGCGGGGAGCTGTTTTTT. It encodes CASSPRTSGTRGGELFF.

The chain joins TRBV6-1 to TRBJ1-6, with 9 nucleotides matching TRBD1. Per germline, CDR1 MNHNS and CDR2 SASEGT. After removal of 6 bases from V and 9 bases from J, the junction contained 6 bases not matched to a gene. The CDR3 contains 14 residues. The CDR3 region has the DNA TGTGCCAGCAGCTCCGGACAGGGGACTTCACCCCTCCACTTT. It translates to CASSSGQGTSPLHF.

This clonotype was counted between two and nine times. The chain couples TRBV3-1 to TRBJ2-1; tentative D call: TRBD2 (6 bases). V dropped 0 bases and J dropped 6 bases, with 12 bases sitting between them. The CDR3 sequence is 15 residues long. CDR1 LGHDT and CDR2 YNNKEL come from the germline V gene (reference sequence). CDR3 in DNA: TGTGCCAGCAGCCAAGAAGGAGGGAGCCCCAATGAGCAGTTCTTC. Its translation is CASSQEGGSPNEQFF.

This clonotype has just a few counts. V and J are TRBV20-1 and TRBJ1-1; D is uncertain. The V end lost 6 bases, the J end lost 3 bases, and 17 bases lay between the germline ends. The germline CDR1 and CDR2 sequences are DFQATT and SNEGSKA (reference sequence). This CDR3 has 14 residues. In nucleotides, the CDR3 is TGCAGTGCCCCCCGGATCCGGTCGGACACTGAAGCTTTCTTT. Translated, it gives CSAPRIRSDTEAFF.

This clonotype was counted only a few times. The chain combines TRBV7-2 with TRBJ2-7, with 8 bases lining up with TRBD1. Looked up from germline, CDR1 is SGHTA and CDR2 is FQGNSA. CDR3 length: 16 amino acids. V was pared by 1 base and J by 3 bases, with 8 bases of the junction left unmatched. CDR3 coding DNA: TGTGCCAGCAGCTTAGGTGTAGGCGGACAGGGCTACGAGCAGTACTTC. This codes for CASSLGVGGQGYEQYF.

The chain joins TRBV6-1 to TRBJ2-4; a weak D match, TRBD2 (6 bases). Germline CDR1 and CDR2: MNHNS and SASEGT. Trimming removed 2 bases from V and 7 bases from J, with 9 bases in between. The CDR3 runs to 13 residues. The DNA of the CDR3 is TGTGCCAGCAGTGAACTCCGGGGGAACATTCAGTACTTC. Protein: CASSELRGNIQYF.

This clonotype was seen only a few times. V and J are TRBV12-3 or TRBV12-4 and TRBJ2-5; D is undetermined. The CDR3 is made up of 11 amino acids. V lost 7 bases and J 2 bases, leaving 5 bases between the germline ends. The chain's CDR3 is CASKTQETQYF. Written as DNA, the CDR3 is TGTGCCAGCAAAACACAAGAGACCCAGTACTTC.

This clonotype was seen a few times. This chain uses TRBV10-3 with TRBJ2-1; TRBD2 matches at 11 bases. The V gene's germline CDR1 is ENHRY and CDR2 SYGVKD. The ends lost 5 bases at V and 6 bases at J; junction bases unmatched: 6. The CDR3 is 15 amino acids. The CDR3 spells CAISKLAGDGNEQFF. DNA of the CDR3: TGTGCCATCAGTAAACTAGCGGGAGACGGCAATGAGCAGTTCTTC.

In its sample, this clonotype was seen a few times. This chain uses TRBV29-1 with TRBJ2-1; TRBD2 might be the D (5 bases). Trimming pared 7 bases from V and 3 bases from J, leaving 16 bases between. The CDR3 runs 14 residues. Germline-derived CDR1 and CDR2 are SQVTM and ANQGSEA. This CDR3 reads CSDEGVRNYNEQFF. The CDR3 nucleotides are TGCAGCGATGAGGGAGTCAGGAACTACAATGAGCAGTTCTTC.

The genes are TRBV6-5 and TRBJ2-4; D ambiguous. This CDR3 contains 13 residues. The germline gives CDR1 MNHEY, CDR2 SVGAGI. V lost 0 bases and J lost 6, with 6 bases in between. The CDR3 sequence is CASSYSRTNIQYF. In DNA form, the CDR3 reads TGTGCCAGCAGTTACTCCCGGACAAACATTCAGTACTTC.

This clonotype came up a few times. The J gene is TRBJ2-3, the V gene TRBV20-1, with a weak D call TRBD1 (5 bases). Trimming left V 1 base short and J 3 bases short, with 11 bases between. Germline V CDR1 and CDR2: DFQATT, SNEGSKA (reference sequence). This CDR3 has 14 residues. In DNA, the CDR3 is TGCAGTGCTAGAGCCAGGGTTTCGACAGATACGCAGTATTTT. Encoded protein: CSARARVSTDTQYF.

The chain employs TRBV18 and TRBJ2-7; 10 bases fit TRBD1. This CDR3 contains 16 residues. CDR1 is KGHSH and CDR2 is LQKENI in the germline V gene. V lost 6 bases, J lost 3 bases, and 11 bases stayed unmatched. The chain's CDR3 is CASSSQTGQGYYEQYF. CDR3 in DNA: TGTGCCAGCTCGTCTCAAACGGGACAGGGGTACTACGAGCAGTACTTC.

This clonotype was seen repeatedly, ten times or more. The chain recombines TRBV9 with TRBJ2-1, with a tentative D call TRBD2 (8 bases). Germline V CDR1 and CDR2: SGDLS, YYNGEE. The CDR3 extends over 17 amino acids. V lost 0 bases and J lost 6, with 19 bases in between. The CDR3 nucleotides read TGTGCCAGCAGCGTAGGCCCACTAGCGGCAGGGGGCAATGAGCAGTTCTTC. It specifies CASSVGPLAAGGNEQFF.

The table lists this clonotype with many counts. The chain has TRBV5-1 and TRBJ2-3; maybe TRBD1 (5 bases). V was clipped by 0 bases and J by 4 bases, with 12 bases between them. CDR3 length: 15 residues. Germline assignment: CDR1 SGHRS and CDR2 YFSETQ. CDR3 sequence reads: CASSLDRPRSDTQYF. DNA of the CDR3: TGCGCCAGCAGCTTGGACAGGCCGAGGTCAGATACGCAGTATTTT. Variable domain in full (rest from reference TRBV5-1 and TRBJ2-3): KAGVTQTPRYLIKTRGQQVTLSCSPISGHRSVSWYQQTPGQGLQFLFEYFSETQRNKGNFPGRFSGRQFSNSRSEMNVSTLELGDSALYLCASSLDRPRSDTQYFGPGTRLTVL.

Regarding this clonotype: An end of the junction differs from the germline gene, which may be a read error. V is TRBV6-5 and J is TRBJ2-1; perhaps D is TRBD1 or TRBD2 (5 bases each). CDR3 length equals 17 residues. Looked up from germline, CDR1 is MNHEY and CDR2 is SVGAGI. For the CDR3, the DNA is TGTGCCAGCAGTTACGGGGGACCGCGCATCTCCTCCAATGAGCAGTTCTTC. Translation: CASSYGGPRISSNEQFF.

The chain joins TRBV20-1 to TRBJ2-3; D possibly corresponds to TRBD1 (5 bases). CDR1 DFQATT and CDR2 SNEGSKA come from the germline V gene (reference sequence). The V and J ends lost 3 bases and 4 bases respectively, with 11 bases between them. The CDR3 contains 13 residues. CDR3 nucleotide sequence: TGCAGTGCTAGCGGCAGGGTCGCAGATACGCAGTATTTT. Its translation is CSASGRVADTQYF.

This chain joins TRBV5-1 and TRBJ2-2; D is undetermined. Germline V gives CDR1 SGHRS, CDR2 YFSETQ. V was clipped by 0 bases and J by 5 bases, with 11 bases between them. The CDR3 is 15 residues long. CDR3 residues: CASSLDGSRTGELFF. CDR3 in DNA: TGCGCCAGCAGCTTGGATGGAAGTAGGACCGGGGAGCTGTTTTTT.

This clonotype turned up a few times. This rearrangement joins TRBV9 to TRBJ2-3; 14 bases are shared with TRBD2. The V segment lost 0 bases and the J segment 5 bases; nucleotides outside the gene matches: 8. This CDR3 is built from 18 residues. Germline V CDR1 and CDR2: SGDLS, YYNGEE. CDR3 protein: CASSVDPGLAGGQDTQYF. The CDR3 coding sequence is TGTGCCAGCAGCGTAGATCCCGGACTAGCGGGAGGACAAGATACGCAGTATTTT.

The chain joins TRBV12-3 or TRBV12-4 to TRBJ2-3; TRBD2 matches 11 bases. The CDR3 consists of 16 residues. The junction had 9 bases not matched to a gene; V was cut back by 6 bases and J by 4 bases. In nucleotides, the CDR3 is TGTGCCAGCAGACTCACTAGCGGGAGAGTGTCAGATACGCAGTATTTT. This sequence encodes CASRLTSGRVSDTQYF.

The chain combines TRBV20-1 with TRBJ2-5, with D possibly matching TRBD2 (5 bases). The germline V gene encodes CDR1 DFQATT and CDR2 SNEGSKA (reference sequence). This CDR3 region has 15 residues. Trimming cost V 0 bases and J 5 bases, with 16 bases left between them. The CDR3 sequence: CSARDSRGVWETQYF. CDR3 DNA: TGCAGTGCTAGAGATTCCCGGGGAGTTTGGGAGACCCAGTACTTC.